This T cell receptor beta chain originates from a study of blood T cell repertoires in COVID-19. Study overall: The study drew acute and convalescent COVID-19 samples from the United States, Italy and Spain. PBMCs, B-cell-depleted T cells, or T cells were the source of the cDNA or gDNA that made up the material.

Germline V CDR1 and CDR2: SGHTA, FQGNSA. Losses at the gene ends were 3 bases for V and 7 bases for J; bases not matched to a gene: 2. The CDR3 covers 14 residues. As regards this clone: Other nucleotide sequences from this sample produce the same CDR3.

This study enrolled people aged about 18 to 100 from roughly 24 US geographic areas. The study recruited exposed participants who had met a COVID-19 case within 2 weeks before entry. Data came from immunoSEQ multiplex PCR; TCRdb stores just in-frame clones and leaves some out. The sample yields hundreds of thousands of clones, around four fifths seen once. The sample was PBMCs or T cells enriched from blood (not recorded which). This clonotype originated in a woman aged 45-65 years who had been exposed to COVID-19. The chain joins TRBV7-2 to TRBJ1-4; TRBD1 matches at 10 bases. CDR3 in DNA: TGTGCCAGCAGCTTGGGACAGGGGCGTGAAAAACTGTTTTTT. Its translation is CASSLGQGREKLFF.